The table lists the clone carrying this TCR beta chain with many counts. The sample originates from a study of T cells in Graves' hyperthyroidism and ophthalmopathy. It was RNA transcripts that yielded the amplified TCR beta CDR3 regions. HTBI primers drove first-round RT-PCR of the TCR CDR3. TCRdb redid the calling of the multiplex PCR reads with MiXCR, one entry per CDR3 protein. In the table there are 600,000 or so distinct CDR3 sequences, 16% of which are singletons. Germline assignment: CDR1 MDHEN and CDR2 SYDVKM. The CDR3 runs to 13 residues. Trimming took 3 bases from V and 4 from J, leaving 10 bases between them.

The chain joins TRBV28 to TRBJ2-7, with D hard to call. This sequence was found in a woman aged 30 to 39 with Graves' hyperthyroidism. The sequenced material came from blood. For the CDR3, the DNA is TGTGCCAGCAGTTTCGGAACACCTTACGAGCAGTACTTC. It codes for CASSFGTPYEQYF.